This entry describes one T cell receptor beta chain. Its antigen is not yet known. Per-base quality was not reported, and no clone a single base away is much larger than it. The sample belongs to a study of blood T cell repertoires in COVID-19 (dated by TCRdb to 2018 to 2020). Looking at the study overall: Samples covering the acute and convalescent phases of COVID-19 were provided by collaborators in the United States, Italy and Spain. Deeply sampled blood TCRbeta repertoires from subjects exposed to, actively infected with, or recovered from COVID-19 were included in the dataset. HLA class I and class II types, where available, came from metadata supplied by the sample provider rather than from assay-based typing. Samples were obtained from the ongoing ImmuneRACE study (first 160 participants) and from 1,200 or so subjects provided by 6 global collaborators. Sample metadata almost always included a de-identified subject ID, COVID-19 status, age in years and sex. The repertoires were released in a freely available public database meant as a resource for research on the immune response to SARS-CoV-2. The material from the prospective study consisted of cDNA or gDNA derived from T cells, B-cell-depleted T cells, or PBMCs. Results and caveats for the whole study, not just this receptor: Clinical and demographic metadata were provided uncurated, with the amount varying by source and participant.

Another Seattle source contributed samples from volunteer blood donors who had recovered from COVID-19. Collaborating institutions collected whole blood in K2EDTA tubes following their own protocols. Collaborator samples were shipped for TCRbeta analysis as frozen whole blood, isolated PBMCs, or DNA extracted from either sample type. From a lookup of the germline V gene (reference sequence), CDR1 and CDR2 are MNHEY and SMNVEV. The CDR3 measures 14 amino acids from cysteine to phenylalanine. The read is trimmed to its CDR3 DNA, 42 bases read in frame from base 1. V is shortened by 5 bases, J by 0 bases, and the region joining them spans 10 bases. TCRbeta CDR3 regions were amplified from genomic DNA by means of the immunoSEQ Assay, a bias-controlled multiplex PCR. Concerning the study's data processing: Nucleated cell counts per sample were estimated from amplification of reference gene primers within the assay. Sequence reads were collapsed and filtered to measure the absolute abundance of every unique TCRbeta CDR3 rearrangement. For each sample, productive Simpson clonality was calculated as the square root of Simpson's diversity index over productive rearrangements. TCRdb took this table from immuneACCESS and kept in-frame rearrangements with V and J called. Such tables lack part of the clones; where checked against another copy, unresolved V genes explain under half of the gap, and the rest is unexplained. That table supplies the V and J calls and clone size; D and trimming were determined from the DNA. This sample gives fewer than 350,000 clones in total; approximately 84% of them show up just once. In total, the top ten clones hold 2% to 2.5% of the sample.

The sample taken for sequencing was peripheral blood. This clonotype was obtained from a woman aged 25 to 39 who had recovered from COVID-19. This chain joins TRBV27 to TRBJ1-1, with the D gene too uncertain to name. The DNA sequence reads TGTGCCAGCAGTCCCGGGTTGGTGAACACTGAAGCTTTCTTT. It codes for CASSPGLVNTEAFF.